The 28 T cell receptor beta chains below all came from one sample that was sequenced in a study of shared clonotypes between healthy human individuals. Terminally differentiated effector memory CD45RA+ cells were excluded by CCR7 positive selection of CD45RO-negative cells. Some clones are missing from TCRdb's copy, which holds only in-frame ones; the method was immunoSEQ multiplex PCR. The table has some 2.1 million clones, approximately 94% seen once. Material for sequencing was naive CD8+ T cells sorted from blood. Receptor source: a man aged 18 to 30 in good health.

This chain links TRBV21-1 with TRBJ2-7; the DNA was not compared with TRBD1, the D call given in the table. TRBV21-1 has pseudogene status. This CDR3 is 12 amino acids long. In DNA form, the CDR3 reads TGTGCCGGCCGGGACAGGGCCTACGAGCAGTACTTC. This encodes CAGRDRAYEQYF.

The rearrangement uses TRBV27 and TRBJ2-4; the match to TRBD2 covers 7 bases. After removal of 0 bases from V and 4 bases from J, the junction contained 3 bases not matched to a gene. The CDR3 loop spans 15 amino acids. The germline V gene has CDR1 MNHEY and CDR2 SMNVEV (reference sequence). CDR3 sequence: CASSLSQAGKNIQYF. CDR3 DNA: TGTGCCAGCAGTTTATCGCAAGCGGGGAAAAACATTCAGTACTTC.

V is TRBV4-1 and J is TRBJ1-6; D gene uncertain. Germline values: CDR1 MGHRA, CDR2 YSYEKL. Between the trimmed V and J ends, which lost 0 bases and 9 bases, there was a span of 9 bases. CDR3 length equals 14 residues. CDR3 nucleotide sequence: TGCGCCAGCAGCCAAGACCCAGGATTTTCACCCCTCCACTTT. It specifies CASSQDPGFSPLHF.

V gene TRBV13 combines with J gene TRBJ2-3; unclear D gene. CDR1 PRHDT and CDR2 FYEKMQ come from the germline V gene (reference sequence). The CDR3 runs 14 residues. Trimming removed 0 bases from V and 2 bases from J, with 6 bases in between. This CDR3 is CASSLGGITDTQYF. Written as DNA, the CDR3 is TGTGCCAGCAGCTTAGGGGGGATCACAGATACGCAGTATTTT.

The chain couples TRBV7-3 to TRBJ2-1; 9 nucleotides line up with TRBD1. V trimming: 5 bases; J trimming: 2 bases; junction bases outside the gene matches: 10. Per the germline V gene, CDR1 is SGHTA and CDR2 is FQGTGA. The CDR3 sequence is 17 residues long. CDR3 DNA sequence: TGTGCCAGCAGCAACCCGGGACAGGGTTTAGCCTACAATGAGCAGTTCTTC. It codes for CASSNPGQGLAYNEQFF. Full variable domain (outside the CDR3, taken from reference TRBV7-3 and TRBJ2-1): GAGVSQTPSNKVTEKGKYVELRCDPISGHTALYWYRQSLGQGPEFLIYFQGTGAADDSGLPNDRFFAVRPEGSVSTLKIQRTERGDSAVYLCASSNPGQGLAYNEQFFGPGTRLTVL.

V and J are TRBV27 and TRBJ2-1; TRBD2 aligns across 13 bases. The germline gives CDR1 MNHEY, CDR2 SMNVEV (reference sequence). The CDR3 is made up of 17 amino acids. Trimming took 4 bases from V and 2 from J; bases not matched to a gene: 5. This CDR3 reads CASSSRTSGSTYNEQFF. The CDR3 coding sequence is TGTGCCAGCAGTTCCCGGACTAGCGGGAGCACCTACAATGAGCAGTTCTTC.

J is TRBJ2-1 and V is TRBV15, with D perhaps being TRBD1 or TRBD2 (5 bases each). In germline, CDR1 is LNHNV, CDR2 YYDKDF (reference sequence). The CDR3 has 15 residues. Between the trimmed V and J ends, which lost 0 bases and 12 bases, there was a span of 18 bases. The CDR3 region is CATSRDRGVGEGQFF. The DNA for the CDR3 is TGTGCCACCAGCAGAGATAGGGGAGTGGGAGAGGGGCAGTTCTTC.

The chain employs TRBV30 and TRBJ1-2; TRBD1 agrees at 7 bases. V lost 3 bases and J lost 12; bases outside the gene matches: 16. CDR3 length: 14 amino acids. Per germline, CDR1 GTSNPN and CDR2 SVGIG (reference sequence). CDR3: CAWSPMGGQLTDTF. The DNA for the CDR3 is TGTGCCTGGAGCCCCATGGGGGGACAGCTGACAGACACCTTC.

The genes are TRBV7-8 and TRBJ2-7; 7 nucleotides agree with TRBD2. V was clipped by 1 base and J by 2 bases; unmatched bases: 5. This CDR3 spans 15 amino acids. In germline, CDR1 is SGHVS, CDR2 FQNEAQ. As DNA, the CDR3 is TGTGCCAGCAGCTTAGAGGCTAGCGGAACCTACGAGCAGTACTTC. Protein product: CASSLEASGTYEQYF.

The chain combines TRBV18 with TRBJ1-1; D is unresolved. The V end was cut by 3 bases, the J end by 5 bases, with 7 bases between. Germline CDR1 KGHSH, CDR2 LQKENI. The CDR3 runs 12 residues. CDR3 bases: TGTGCCAGCTCACCGTCCGAGACTGAAGCTTTCTTT. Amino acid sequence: CASSPSETEAFF.

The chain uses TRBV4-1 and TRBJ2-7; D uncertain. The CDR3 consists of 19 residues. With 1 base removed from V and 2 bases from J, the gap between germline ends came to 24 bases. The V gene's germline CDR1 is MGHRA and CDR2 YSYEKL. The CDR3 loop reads CASSQAPPMGKVPTYEQYF. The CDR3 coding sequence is TGCGCCAGCAGCCAAGCTCCACCTATGGGGAAGGTTCCTACCTACGAGCAGTACTTC.

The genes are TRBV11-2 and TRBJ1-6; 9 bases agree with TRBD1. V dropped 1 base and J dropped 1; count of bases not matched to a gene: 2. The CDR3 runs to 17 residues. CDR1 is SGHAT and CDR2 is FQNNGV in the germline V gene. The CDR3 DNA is TGTGCCAGCAGCTTAGCCGGACAGGGGTCCTATAATTCACCCCTCCACTTT. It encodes CASSLAGQGSYNSPLHF.

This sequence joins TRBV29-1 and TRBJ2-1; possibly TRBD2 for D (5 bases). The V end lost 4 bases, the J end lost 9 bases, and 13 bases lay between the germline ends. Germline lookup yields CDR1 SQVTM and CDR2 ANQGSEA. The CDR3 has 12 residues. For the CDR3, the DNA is TGCAGCGTTGTTGACTACGACACTGAGCAGTTCTTC. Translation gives CSVVDYDTEQFF.

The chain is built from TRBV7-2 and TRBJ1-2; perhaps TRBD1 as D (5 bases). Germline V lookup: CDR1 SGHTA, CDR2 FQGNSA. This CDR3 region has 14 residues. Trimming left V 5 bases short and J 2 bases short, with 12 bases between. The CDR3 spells CASSGRGRNYGYTF. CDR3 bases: TGTGCCAGCAGCGGCCGGGGGAGGAACTATGGCTACACCTTC. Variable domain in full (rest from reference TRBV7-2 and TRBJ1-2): GAGVSQSPSNKVTEKGKDVELRCDPISGHTALYWYRQSLGQGLEFLIYFQGNSAPDKSGLPSDRFSAERTGGSVSTLTIQRTQQEDSAVYLCASSGRGRNYGYTFGSGTRLTVV.

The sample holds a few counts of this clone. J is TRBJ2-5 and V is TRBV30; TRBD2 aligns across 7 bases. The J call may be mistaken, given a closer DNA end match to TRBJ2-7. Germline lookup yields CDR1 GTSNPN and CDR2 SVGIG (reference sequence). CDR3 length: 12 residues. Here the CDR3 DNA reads TGTGCCTGGAGTAGGGAGGGCTACGAGCAGTACTTC. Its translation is CAWSREGYEQYF.

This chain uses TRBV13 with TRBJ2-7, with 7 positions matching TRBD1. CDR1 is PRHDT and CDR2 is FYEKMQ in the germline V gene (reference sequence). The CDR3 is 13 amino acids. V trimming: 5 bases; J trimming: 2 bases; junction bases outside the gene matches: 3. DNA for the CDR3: TGTGCCAGCAGCGCCACAGGGGCCTACGAGCAGTACTTC. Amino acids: CASSATGAYEQYF.

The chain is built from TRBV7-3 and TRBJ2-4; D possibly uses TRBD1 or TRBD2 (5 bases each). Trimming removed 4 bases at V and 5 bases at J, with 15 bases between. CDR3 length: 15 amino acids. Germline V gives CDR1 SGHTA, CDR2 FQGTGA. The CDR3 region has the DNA TGTGCCAGCAGCTCAAACTACGGGGCAGAAAACATTCAGTACTTC. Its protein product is CASSSNYGAENIQYF.

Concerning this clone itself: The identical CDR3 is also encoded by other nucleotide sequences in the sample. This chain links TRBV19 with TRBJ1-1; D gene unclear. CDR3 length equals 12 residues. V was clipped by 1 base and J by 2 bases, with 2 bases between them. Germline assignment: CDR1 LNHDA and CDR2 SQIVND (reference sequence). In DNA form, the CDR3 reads TGTGCCAGTAGTATAGGAAACACTGAAGCTTTCTTT. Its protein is CASSIGNTEAFF.

The CDR3 here is CASSLVEVVPYGYTF. CDR3 nucleotides: TGTGCCAGCAGTTTAGTGGAAGTAGTTCCCTATGGCTACACCTTC. This chain links TRBV28 with TRBJ1-2; unclear D gene. The V end was cut by 2 bases, the J end by 4 bases, with 14 bases between. In germline, CDR1 is MDHEN, CDR2 SYDVKM. This CDR3 is built from 15 residues.

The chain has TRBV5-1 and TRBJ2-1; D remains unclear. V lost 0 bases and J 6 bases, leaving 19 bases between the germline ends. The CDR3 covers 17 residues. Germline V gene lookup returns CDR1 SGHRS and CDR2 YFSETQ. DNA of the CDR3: TGCGCCAGCAGCTTGGAGACGGGCCTCCCCCCAGGCAATGAGCAGTTCTTC. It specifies CASSLETGLPPGNEQFF.

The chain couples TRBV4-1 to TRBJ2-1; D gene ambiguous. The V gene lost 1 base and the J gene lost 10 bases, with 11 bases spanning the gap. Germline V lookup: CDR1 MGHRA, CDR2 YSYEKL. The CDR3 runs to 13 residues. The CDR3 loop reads CASSQVVGGEQFF. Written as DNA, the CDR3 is TGCGCCAGCAGCCAAGTGGTAGGCGGCGAGCAGTTCTTC.

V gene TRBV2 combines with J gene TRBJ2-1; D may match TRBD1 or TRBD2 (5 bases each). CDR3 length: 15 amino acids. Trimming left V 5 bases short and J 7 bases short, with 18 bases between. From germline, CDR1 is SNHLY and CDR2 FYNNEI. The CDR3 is CASSYRPGTLNEQFF. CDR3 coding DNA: TGTGCCAGCAGTTACCGTCCCGGGACCTTGAATGAGCAGTTCTTC. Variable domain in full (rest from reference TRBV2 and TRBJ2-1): EPEVTQTPSHQVTQMGQEVILRCVPISNHLYFYWYRQILGQKVEFLVSFYNNEISEKSEIFDDQFSVERPDGSNFTLKIRSTKLEDSAMYFCASSYRPGTLNEQFFGPGTRLTVL.

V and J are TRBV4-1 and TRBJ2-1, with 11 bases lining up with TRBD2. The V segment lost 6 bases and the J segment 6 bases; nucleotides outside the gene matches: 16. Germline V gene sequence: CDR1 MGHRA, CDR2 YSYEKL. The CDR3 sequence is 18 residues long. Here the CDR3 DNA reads TGCGCCAGCAGTCTCCTACCCATAGCGGGGGGGCCAGTCAATGAGCAGTTCTTC. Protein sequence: CASSLLPIAGGPVNEQFF.

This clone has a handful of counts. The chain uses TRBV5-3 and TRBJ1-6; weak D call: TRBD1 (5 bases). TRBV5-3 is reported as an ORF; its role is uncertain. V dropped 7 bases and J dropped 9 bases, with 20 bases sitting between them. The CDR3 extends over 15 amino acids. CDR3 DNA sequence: TGTGCCAGACCCCGAAGCGGCAGGGAGGGTTCACCCCTCCACTTT. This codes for CARPRSGREGSPLHF.

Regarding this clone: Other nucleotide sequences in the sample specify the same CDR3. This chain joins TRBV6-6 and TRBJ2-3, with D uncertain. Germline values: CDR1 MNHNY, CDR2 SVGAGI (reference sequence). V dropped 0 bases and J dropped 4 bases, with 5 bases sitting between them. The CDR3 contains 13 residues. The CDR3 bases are TGTGCCAGCAGTTACTCGTTTCCAGATACGCAGTATTTT. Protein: CASSYSFPDTQYF.

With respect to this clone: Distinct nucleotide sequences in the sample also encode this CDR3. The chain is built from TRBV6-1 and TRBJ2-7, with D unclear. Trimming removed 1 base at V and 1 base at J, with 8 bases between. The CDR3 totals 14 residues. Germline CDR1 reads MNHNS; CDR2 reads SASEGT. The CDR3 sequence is CASSEVGASYEQYF. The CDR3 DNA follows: TGTGCCAGCAGTGAAGTAGGAGCGTCCTACGAGCAGTACTTC.

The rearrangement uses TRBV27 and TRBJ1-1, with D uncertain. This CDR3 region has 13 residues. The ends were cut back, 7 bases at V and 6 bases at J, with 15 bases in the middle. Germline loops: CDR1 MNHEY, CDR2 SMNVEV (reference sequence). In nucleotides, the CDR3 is TGTGCCAGCACTCCTTTGGGGTTGGCTGAAGCTTTCTTT. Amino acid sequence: CASTPLGLAEAFF.

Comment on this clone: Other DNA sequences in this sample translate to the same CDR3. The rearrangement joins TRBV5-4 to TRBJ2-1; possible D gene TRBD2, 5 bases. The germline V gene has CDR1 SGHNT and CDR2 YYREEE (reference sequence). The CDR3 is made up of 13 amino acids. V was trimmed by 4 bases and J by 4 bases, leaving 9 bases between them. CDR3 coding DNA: TGTGCCAGCAGCCTGGACTCATACAATGAGCAGTTCTTC. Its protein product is CASSLDSYNEQFF.